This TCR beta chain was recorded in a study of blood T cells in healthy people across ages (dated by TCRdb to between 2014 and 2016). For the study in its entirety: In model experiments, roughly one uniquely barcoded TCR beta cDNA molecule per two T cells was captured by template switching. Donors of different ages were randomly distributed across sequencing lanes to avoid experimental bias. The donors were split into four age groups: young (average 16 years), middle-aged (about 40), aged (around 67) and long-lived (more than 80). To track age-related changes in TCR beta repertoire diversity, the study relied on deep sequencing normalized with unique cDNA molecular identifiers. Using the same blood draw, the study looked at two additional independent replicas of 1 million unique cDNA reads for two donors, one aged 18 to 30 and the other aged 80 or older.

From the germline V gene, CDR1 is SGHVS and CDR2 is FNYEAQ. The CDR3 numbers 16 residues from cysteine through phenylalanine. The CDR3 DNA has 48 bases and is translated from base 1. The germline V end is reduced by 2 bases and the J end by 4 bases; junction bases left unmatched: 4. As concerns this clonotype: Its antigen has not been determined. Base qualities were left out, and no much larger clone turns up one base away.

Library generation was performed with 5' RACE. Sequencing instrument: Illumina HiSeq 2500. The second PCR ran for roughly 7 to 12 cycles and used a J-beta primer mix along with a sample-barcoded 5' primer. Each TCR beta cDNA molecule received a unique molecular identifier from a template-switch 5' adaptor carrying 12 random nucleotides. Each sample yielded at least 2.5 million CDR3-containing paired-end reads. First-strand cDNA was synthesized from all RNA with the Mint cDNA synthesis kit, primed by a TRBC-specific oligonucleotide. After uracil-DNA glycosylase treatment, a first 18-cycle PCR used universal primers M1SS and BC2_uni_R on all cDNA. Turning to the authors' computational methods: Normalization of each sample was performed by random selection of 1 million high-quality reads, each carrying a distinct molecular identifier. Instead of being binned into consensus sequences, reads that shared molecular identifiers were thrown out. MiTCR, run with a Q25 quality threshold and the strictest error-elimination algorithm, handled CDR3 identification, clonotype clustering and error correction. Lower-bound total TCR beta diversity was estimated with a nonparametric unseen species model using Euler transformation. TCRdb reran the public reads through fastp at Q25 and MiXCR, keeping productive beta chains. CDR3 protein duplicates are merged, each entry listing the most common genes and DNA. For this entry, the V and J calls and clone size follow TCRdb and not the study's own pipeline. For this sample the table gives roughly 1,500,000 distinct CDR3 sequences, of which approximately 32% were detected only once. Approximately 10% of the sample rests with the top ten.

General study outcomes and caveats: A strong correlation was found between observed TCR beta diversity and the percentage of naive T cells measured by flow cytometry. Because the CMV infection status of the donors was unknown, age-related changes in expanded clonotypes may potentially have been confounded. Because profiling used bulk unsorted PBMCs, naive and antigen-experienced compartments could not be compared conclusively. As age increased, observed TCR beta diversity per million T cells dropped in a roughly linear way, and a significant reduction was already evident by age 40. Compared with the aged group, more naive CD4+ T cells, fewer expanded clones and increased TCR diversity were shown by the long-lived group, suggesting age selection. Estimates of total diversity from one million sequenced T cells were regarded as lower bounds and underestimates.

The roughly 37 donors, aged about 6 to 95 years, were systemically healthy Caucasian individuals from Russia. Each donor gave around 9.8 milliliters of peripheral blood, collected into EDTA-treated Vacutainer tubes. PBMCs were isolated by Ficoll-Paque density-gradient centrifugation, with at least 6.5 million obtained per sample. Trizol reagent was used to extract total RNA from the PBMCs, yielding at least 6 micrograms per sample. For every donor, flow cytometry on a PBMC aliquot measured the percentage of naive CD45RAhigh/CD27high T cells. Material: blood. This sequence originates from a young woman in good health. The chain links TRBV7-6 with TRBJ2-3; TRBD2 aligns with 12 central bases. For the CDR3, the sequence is CASSLLAGGPADTQYF. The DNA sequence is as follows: TGTGCCAGCAGCTTACTAGCGGGAGGGCCAGCAGATACGCAGTATTTT.